The clone carrying this T cell receptor beta chain was found once. The target antigen is unknown. The CDR3 runs 15 residues. Germline loops: CDR1 SGHRS, CDR2 YFSETQ. Trimming took 1 base from V and 2 from J, leaving 13 bases between them. The sample belongs to a study of T cell responses to AZD1222 COVID-19 vaccine. Study-level results: Clonal diversity may have been underestimated, and the donors were mostly white British, with more females than males. All repertoire sampling was performed exclusively after the peak T cell response.

Assay used: immunoSEQ multiplex PCR; TCRdb lists only in-frame clones, some missing. The data contain approximately 100,000 clones, 87% of them singletons. Here the sequenced sample was peripheral blood, taken on day 0 of AZD1222 vaccination. This clonotype was obtained from an adult in good health. The chain has TRBV5-1 and TRBJ2-7, with D perhaps being TRBD1 or TRBD2 (5 bases each). CDR3 in DNA: TGCGCCAGCAGCTTGTTCTGGACGGGACCCTACGAGCAGTACTTC. Protein: CASSLFWTGPYEQYF. Together with reference TRBV5-1 and TRBJ2-7, the CDR3 gives the full variable domain: KAGVTQTPRYLIKTRGQQVTLSCSPISGHRSVSWYQQTPGQGLQFLFEYFSETQRNKGNFPGRFSGRQFSNSRSEMNVSTLELGDSALYLCASSLFWTGPYEQYFGPGTRLTVT.